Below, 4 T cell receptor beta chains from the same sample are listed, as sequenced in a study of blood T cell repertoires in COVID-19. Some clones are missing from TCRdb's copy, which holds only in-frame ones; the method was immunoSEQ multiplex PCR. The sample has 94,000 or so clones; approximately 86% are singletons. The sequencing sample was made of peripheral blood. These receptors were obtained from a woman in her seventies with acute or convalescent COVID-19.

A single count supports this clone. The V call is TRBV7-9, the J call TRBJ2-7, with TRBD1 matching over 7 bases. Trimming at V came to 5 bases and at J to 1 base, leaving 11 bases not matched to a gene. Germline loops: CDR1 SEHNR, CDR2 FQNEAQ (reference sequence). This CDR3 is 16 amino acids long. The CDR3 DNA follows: TGTGCCAGCAGCATGGCCGGGACAGAGAGATCCTACGAGCAGTACTTC. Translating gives CASSMAGTERSYEQYF. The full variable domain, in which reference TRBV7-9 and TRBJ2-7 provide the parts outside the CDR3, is DTGVSQNPRHKITKRGQNVTFRCDPISEHNRLYWYRQTLGQGPEFLTYFQNEAQLEKSRLLSDRFSAERPKGSFSTLEIQRTEQGDSAMYLCASSMAGTERSYEQYFGPGTRLTVT.

This CDR3 is CAWSVPTGRRHGYTF. Here the CDR3 DNA reads TGTGCCTGGAGTGTACCTACAGGGAGAAGACATGGCTACACCTTC. This chain joins TRBV30 and TRBJ1-2; TRBD1 might be the D (6 bases). The CDR3 is 15 residues long. Trimming took 0 bases from V and 6 from J, leaving 17 bases between them. From germline, CDR1 is GTSNPN and CDR2 SVGIG (reference sequence).

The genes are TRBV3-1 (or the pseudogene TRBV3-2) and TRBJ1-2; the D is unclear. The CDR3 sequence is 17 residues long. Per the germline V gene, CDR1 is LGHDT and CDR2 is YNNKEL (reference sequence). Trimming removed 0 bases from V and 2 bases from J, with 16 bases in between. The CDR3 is CASSQDLTPTLNYGYTF. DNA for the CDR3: TGTGCCAGCAGCCAAGATCTAACTCCCACACTAAACTATGGCTACACCTTC.

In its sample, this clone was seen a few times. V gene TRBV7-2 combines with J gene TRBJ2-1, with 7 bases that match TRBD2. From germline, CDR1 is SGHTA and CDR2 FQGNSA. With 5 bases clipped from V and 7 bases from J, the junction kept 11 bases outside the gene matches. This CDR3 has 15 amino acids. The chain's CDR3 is CASSALALGGNEQFF. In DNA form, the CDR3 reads TGTGCCAGCAGCGCTCTAGCGCTGGGGGGGAATGAGCAGTTCTTC. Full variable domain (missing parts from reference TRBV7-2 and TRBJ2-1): GAGVSQSPSNKVTEKGKDVELRCDPISGHTALYWYRQSLGQGLEFLIYFQGNSAPDKSGLPSDRFSAERTGGSVSTLTIQRTQQEDSAVYLCASSALALGGNEQFFGPGTRLTVL.